A single sample is the source of the 18 T cell receptor beta chains below, sequenced in a study of blood T cells in healthy people across ages. Through a sample-barcoded 5' primer and a J-beta primer mix, a second PCR was run for 7 to 11 cycles. One entry per CDR3 protein, called by TCRdb with MiXCR from the 5' RACE reads. The table lists hundreds of thousands of distinct CDR3 sequences, 49% of them singletons, with roughly 34% in the top ten. What was sequenced was blood. The receptor set was obtained from a woman aged 55-75 years in good health.

This chain uses TRBV15 with TRBJ2-3; the match to TRBD2 covers 11 bases. The germline V gene has CDR1 LNHNV and CDR2 YYDKDF (reference sequence). The CDR3 contains 17 residues. V lost 0 bases and J lost 5; bases outside the gene matches: 7. Here the CDR3 reads CATSRDLWLAGGDTQYF. The CDR3 DNA sequence: TGTGCCACCAGCAGAGATCTTTGGCTAGCGGGAGGAGATACGCAGTATTTT.

The rearrangement uses TRBV10-3 and TRBJ2-3, with D maybe TRBD2 (5 bases). Germline-derived CDR1 and CDR2 are ENHRY and SYGVKD. V gave up 3 bases and J gave up 6 bases, with 16 bases separating them. The CDR3 sequence is 15 residues long. CDR3 in DNA: TGTGCCATCAGTGACGCGACACTAGGCCCGGATACGCAGTATTTT. It yields the protein CAISDATLGPDTQYF.

This chain's CDR3 is CASSLRVVNYNEQFF. For the CDR3, the DNA is TGCGCCAGCAGCCTTCGGGTGGTTAACTACAATGAGCAGTTCTTC. V is TRBV4-3 and J is TRBJ2-1; unclear D gene. The CDR3 sequence is 15 residues long. Germline lookup yields CDR1 LGHNA and CDR2 YSLEER. Trimming shortened V by 4 bases and J by 3 bases, and 13 bases separated the two germline ends.

About this clonotype: At one boundary the junction diverges from the germline segment, which might be a read error. The J gene is TRBJ2-1, the V gene TRBV10-3; D unclear. The CDR3 runs 13 residues. The V gene's germline CDR1 is ENHRY and CDR2 SYGVKD. CDR3 protein: CASSVIGDNEQFF. DNA of the CDR3: TGTGCCAGCAGTGTAATTGGGGACAATGAGCAGTTCTTC.

This clonotype was picked up a small number of times. This rearrangement joins TRBV7-8 to TRBJ1-2, with D possibly matching TRBD1 (6 bases). The CDR3 sequence is 16 residues long. The V and J ends lost 5 bases and 6 bases respectively, with 22 bases between them. Per the germline V gene, CDR1 is SGHVS and CDR2 is FQNEAQ. CDR3 residues: CASSLGTKPPFNGYTF. In nucleotides, the CDR3 is TGTGCCAGCAGCCTTGGGACAAAGCCCCCATTTAATGGCTACACCTTC.

The V gene is TRBV7-3, the J gene TRBJ2-2, with 7 bases identical to TRBD2. Germline-derived CDR1 and CDR2 are SGHTA and FQGTGA. The CDR3 covers 17 residues. Unmatched junction bases numbered 9, after V lost 1 base and J lost 4 bases. The CDR3 protein is CASSLNAGEAGTGELFF. The CDR3, as DNA: TGTGCCAGCAGCTTAAATGCGGGAGAGGCGGGCACCGGGGAGCTGTTTTTT.

This chain connects TRBV20-1 to TRBJ2-1; a weak D match, TRBD2 (6 bases). The germline V and J ends were trimmed by 1 base and 0 bases, with 13 bases remaining between them. Germline lookup yields CDR1 DFQATT and CDR2 SNEGSKA (reference sequence). This CDR3 is 16 amino acids long. The CDR3 DNA reads as TGCAGTGCTAGAGGGGCTAGCGCAGTCTCCTACAATGAGCAGTTCTTC. Protein product: CSARGASAVSYNEQFF.

This sequence joins TRBV10-3 and TRBJ2-3; D gene ambiguous. The germline CDR1 and CDR2 sequences are ENHRY and SYGVKD. This CDR3 is 15 amino acids long. Trimming cost V 6 bases and J 3 bases, with 16 bases left between them. CDR3: CAISGLGSETDTQYF. The CDR3 region has the DNA TGTGCCATCAGCGGGCTAGGGTCTGAGACAGATACGCAGTATTTT.

This clonotype was counted only a few times. The genes are TRBV20-1 and TRBJ1-1; weak D call: TRBD1 (6 bases). The germline V gene has CDR1 DFQATT and CDR2 SNEGSKA (reference sequence). The CDR3 consists of 13 residues. Trimming stripped 3 bases from V and 8 bases from J, with 16 bases between. The CDR3 nucleotides read TGCAGTGCTAGTGGCGCAGGGGCGTCCGAAGCTTTCTTT. Its protein product is CSASGAGASEAFF.

The V and J genes are TRBV20-1 and TRBJ2-7, with 11 bases fitting TRBD2. J was trimmed by 0 bases and V by 6 bases; bases with no gene match: 10. The CDR3 extends over 16 amino acids. Germline values: CDR1 DFQATT, CDR2 SNEGSKA (reference sequence). The CDR3 DNA reads TGCAGTGCCGGGGGACTAGCGGTTTTTAGCTCCTACGAGCAGTACTTC. Translating gives CSAGGLAVFSSYEQYF.

This clonotype was observed many times. This sequence joins TRBV20-1 and TRBJ1-6; D not resolved. Germline CDR1 DFQATT, CDR2 SNEGSKA (reference sequence). Trimming cost V 0 bases and J 6 bases, with 6 bases left between them. The CDR3 runs to 13 residues. DNA of the CDR3: TGCAGTGCTAGAGAGCGTGCTAATTCACCCCTCCACTTT. Translated: CSARERANSPLHF.

The genes are TRBV5-6 and TRBJ2-1; 9 bases match TRBD1. This CDR3 comprises 15 residues. Losses at the gene ends were 2 bases for V and 10 bases for J; bases not matched to a gene: 10. Germline V lookup: CDR1 SGHDT, CDR2 YYEEEE. CDR3 loop: CASSFPGQGAREQFF. The CDR3 region has the DNA TGTGCCAGCAGCTTCCCGGGACAGGGCGCTCGGGAGCAGTTCTTC.

The chain combines TRBV5-5 with TRBJ1-6; possibly TRBD1 for D (5 bases). CDR3 size: 15 residues. Between the trimmed V and J ends, which lost 5 bases and 5 bases, there was a span of 14 bases. Germline assignment: CDR1 SGHKS and CDR2 YYEKEE (reference sequence). CDR3 loop: CASRKAGQNNSPLHF. DNA of the CDR3: TGTGCCAGCAGAAAAGCGGGGCAGAATAATTCACCCCTCCACTTT.

This clonotype occurred a few times. The chain uses TRBV7-3 and TRBJ2-7, with D possibly being TRBD1 (5 bases). Deletions cut 2 bases from V and 3 bases from J, with 14 bases between. The CDR3 contains 15 residues. Germline V gene data show CDR1 as SGHTA and CDR2 as FQGTGA. The CDR3 DNA reads as TGTGCCAGCAGCTTACAGGGCCATCCTCTCTACGAGCAGTACTTC. Translating gives CASSLQGHPLYEQYF.

V usage is TRBV6-2 or TRBV6-3 and J usage is TRBJ2-7; TRBD2 matches at 8 bases. V was clipped by 6 bases and J by 0 bases; unmatched bases: 19. Germline V gene sequence: CDR1 MNHEY, CDR2 SVGEGT. The CDR3 covers 19 residues. The CDR3 here is CASRRRSGLVGQLSYEQYF. CDR3 bases: TGTGCCAGCAGACGACGGTCGGGACTAGTGGGCCAACTCTCCTACGAGCAGTACTTC.

The rearrangement links TRBV4-2 to TRBJ2-2; possibly TRBD2 for D (5 bases). The CDR3 contains 15 residues. CDR1 and CDR2 from the germline V gene are LGHNA and YNFKEQ. Trimming took off 7 bases at V and 1 base at J, with 13 bases between the two ends. The CDR3 is CASNPGEKNTGELFF. CDR3 sequence (DNA): TGTGCCAGCAACCCCGGGGAAAAGAACACCGGGGAGCTGTTTTTT.

DNA of the CDR3: TGTGCCAGCAGTTCCTACAGGGAATCGGACACTGAAGCTTTCTTT. Translating it yields CASSSYRESDTEAFF. The chain links TRBV28 to TRBJ1-1, with D perhaps matching TRBD1 (6 bases). V was shortened by 4 bases and J by 3 bases, with 15 bases between the two germline ends. This CDR3 is built from 15 residues. Germline V CDR1 and CDR2: MDHEN, SYDVKM.

The chain carries TRBV29-1 and TRBJ2-5, with D tentatively TRBD2 (5 bases). The V end lost 6 bases, the J end lost 7 bases, and 21 bases lay between the germline ends. The CDR3 contains 14 residues. Germline values: CDR1 SQVTM, CDR2 ANQGSEA. CDR3 residues: CSVDTTIGKGTQYF. CDR3 in DNA: TGCAGCGTCGACACGACTATTGGGAAAGGGACCCAGTACTTC.